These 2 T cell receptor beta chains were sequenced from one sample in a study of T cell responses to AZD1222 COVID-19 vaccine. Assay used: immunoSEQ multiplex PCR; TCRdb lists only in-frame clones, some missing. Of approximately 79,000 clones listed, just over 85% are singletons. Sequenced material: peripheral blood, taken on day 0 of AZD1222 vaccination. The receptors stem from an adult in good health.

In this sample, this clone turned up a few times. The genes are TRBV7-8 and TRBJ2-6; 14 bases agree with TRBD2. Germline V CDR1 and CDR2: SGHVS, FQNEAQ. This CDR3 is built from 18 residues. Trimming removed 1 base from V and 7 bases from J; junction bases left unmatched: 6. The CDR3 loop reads CASSLDWTSGRLANVLTF. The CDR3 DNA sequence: TGTGCCAGCAGCTTAGATTGGACTAGCGGGAGGTTAGCCAACGTCCTGACTTTC.

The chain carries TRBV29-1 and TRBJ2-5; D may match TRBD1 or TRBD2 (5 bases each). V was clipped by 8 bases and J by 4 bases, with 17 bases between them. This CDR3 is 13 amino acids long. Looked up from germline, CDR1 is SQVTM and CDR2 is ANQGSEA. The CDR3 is CSTRDGILETQYF. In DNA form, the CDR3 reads TGCAGCACCCGGGACGGTATCTTAGAGACCCAGTACTTC.